A selection of T cell receptor beta chains follows, all from one sample in a study of identical twins. TCRdb used MiXCR to reprocess the 5' RACE reads, holding one entry per CDR3 protein. The sample holds more than 350,000 distinct CDR3 sequences; roughly 9% are singletons and the top ten take more than 8%. The sequencing input was naive T cells sorted from blood. The source of these receptors is a woman between 45 and 65 years old in good health. Both conserved end residues are part of each CDR3. D genes are given only for firm matches. Not all rows give a size; the values are once, few, many and, for expanded clones, a class.

j_call clone_size d_call v_call cdr3_aa cdr3_nt
TRBJ2-3 few . TRBV18 CASSPGSDYLWQYF TGTGCCAGCTCACCGGGTTCGGACTACCTGTGGCAGTATTTT
TRBJ2-1 . TRBD2 TRBV20-1 CSARASGGRPYNEQFF TGCAGTGCTAGAGCGTCTGGCGGGAGGCCCTACAATGAGCAGTTCTTC
TRBJ2-2 . . TRBV25-1 CASLTGSGELFF TGTGCCAGCCTTACAGGCTCCGGGGAGCTGTTTTTT
TRBJ2-3 many . TRBV12-3/TRBV12-4 CALGRGNTDTQYF TGTGCCCTTGGGCGGGGCAACACAGATACGCAGTATTTT
TRBJ2-7 few . TRBV7-9 CASRRTLRREQYF TGTGCCAGCAGACGAACCCTCAGACGCGAGCAGTACTTC
TRBJ1-2 few TRBD1 TRBV20-1 CSAGQGGGPQGYTF TGCAGTGCTGGCCAGGGGGGCGGACCGCAGGGGTACACCTTC
TRBJ2-1 . . TRBV9 CASSVVPSPEQFF TGTGCCAGCAGCGTAGTACCATCCCCTGAGCAGTTCTTC
TRBJ1-3 few . TRBV11-3 CASSYAEGYTIYF TGTGCCAGCAGCTACGCGGAGGGATACACCATATATTTT
TRBJ2-3 . . TRBV27 CASRGQAYTDTQYF TGTGCCAGCAGGGGACAAGCGTACACAGATACGCAGTATTTT
TRBJ2-5 . TRBD2 TRBV3-1 CASSRSGGQETQYF TGTGCCAGCAGCCGAAGCGGGGGCCAAGAGACCCAGTACTTC
TRBJ1-5 few TRBD1 TRBV20-1 CSARSDRENQPQHF TGCAGTGCTAGATCGGACAGGGAAAATCAGCCCCAGCATTTT
TRBJ1-2 . TRBD1 TRBV18 CASSPLGTGEKLYGYTF TGTGCCAGCTCACCATTAGGGACAGGGGAGAAGCTTTATGGCTACACCTTC
TRBJ2-5 many TRBD2 TRBV12-3/TRBV12-4 CASSRGLGETQYF TGTGCCAGCAGTAGGGGACTAGGAGAGACCCAGTACTTC
TRBJ2-7 . . TRBV6-1 CASNKDRKYEQYF TGTGCCAGCAACAAAGACAGGAAATACGAGCAGTACTTC
TRBJ1-5 many . TRBV19 CASRYLGEQPQHF TGTGCCAGTAGATACTTAGGGGAGCAGCCCCAGCATTTT
TRBJ1-5 many TRBD1 TRBV4-1 CASSPWTGGSNQPQHF TGCGCCAGCAGCCCTTGGACAGGGGGCTCGAATCAGCCCCAGCATTTT
TRBJ2-7 many TRBD1 TRBV5-1 CASSLRQGSGEQYF TGCGCCAGCAGCCTCCGACAGGGGTCGGGGGAGCAGTACTTC
TRBJ2-1 many . TRBV7-9 CASSLGQGRAANEQFF TGTGCCAGCAGCTTAGGGCAGGGCCGAGCCGCGAATGAGCAGTTCTTC
TRBJ2-4 few . TRBV18 CASSELRGLRKNIQYF TGTGCCAGCTCAGAACTCCGGGGCCTCCGCAAAAACATTCAGTACTTC
TRBJ1-1 . TRBD1 TRBV19 CASREPGGKNTEAFF TGTGCCAGTAGAGAACCAGGGGGAAAGAACACTGAAGCTTTCTTT
TRBJ2-7 many TRBD2 TRBV5-1 CASSLDGGRVYEQYF TGCGCCAGCAGCTTGGATGGCGGGAGGGTCTACGAGCAGTACTTC
TRBJ2-3 . . TRBV25-1 CASSYREFSPDTQYF TGTGCCAGCAGTTACCGGGAGTTTTCCCCAGATACGCAGTATTTT
TRBJ2-1 few . TRBV30 CACSGVGFNEQFF TGTGCCTGCAGCGGAGTCGGGTTCAATGAGCAGTTCTTC